This TCR beta chain comes out of a study of cytomegalovirus exposure and HLA in healthy donors. Whole-study findings and limits: Rarity marked most TCR sequences, yet some public TCRs occurred in many donors. Altogether, some 170 TCR beta chains were recorded as cytomegalovirus-associated. Confirmation was obtained in vitro that a few CMV-associated chains are specific for CMV antigens.

A word on this clone: Its antigen remains unknown.

This table comes from immunoSEQ multiplex PCR, and its TCRdb copy is limited to in-frame clones, with some not included. The table lists tens of thousands of clones, around 92% of them singletons. Germline V gives CDR1 MNHEY, CDR2 SMNVEV (reference sequence). The CDR3 is 13 residues long. V was cut by 5 bases and J by 3 bases, with 11 bases left in between. V usage is TRBV27 and J usage is TRBJ2-7; D gene unclear. This receptor was taken from a young man in good health and CMV-seronegative. The sample was PBMCs. The CDR3 DNA reads TGTGCCAGCAGTCTCCTCTTCGGCTACGAGCAGTACTTC. Its protein is CASSLLFGYEQYF.